These T cell receptor beta chains were read from a single sample in a study of cytomegalovirus exposure and HLA in healthy donors. Data came from immunoSEQ multiplex PCR; TCRdb stores just in-frame clones and leaves some out. The sample has 200,000 or so clones; 82% are singletons. Sequenced sample: PBMCs. These receptors were collected from a boy under 10 years old in good health and CMV-seronegative. Both conserved end residues are part of each CDR3. Each record gives: clone size, D gene, J gene, V gene, CDR3 protein, CDR3 DNA. D genes are given only for firm matches. Size values are once, few and many counts, or a class for expanded clones, and some rows have none.

- | TRBD2 | TRBJ2-7 | TRBV9 | CASSHRRAGGSTLSSYEQYF | TGTGCCAGCAGTCATCGGAGAGCGGGGGGGTCTACCTTAAGCTCCTACGAGCAGTACTTC
- | TRBD2 | TRBJ2-1 | TRBV4-3 | CASSQTSGGFYNEQFF | TGCGCCAGCAGCCAAACTAGCGGGGGATTTTACAATGAGCAGTTCTTC
- | TRBD1 | TRBJ2-3 | TRBV25-1 | CASSDSRVRRGSTDTQYF | TGTGCCAGCAGTGATTCCCGCGTGCGCAGGGGGTCGACAGATACGCAGTATTTT
- | - | TRBJ2-7 | TRBV5-1 | CASSLGGGTVSYEQYF | TGCGCCAGCAGCTTGGGTGGAGGGACTGTTTCCTACGAGCAGTACTTC
few | TRBD1 | TRBJ2-7 | TRBV25-1 | CASASGGTVFAYEQYF | TGTGCCAGCGCCTCCGGTGGGACAGTTTTTGCCTACGAGCAGTACTTC
- | - | TRBJ1-3 | TRBV10-3 | CAISVQGSGNTIYF | TGTGCCATCAGTGTACAGGGCTCTGGAAACACCATATATTTT
- | TRBD2 | TRBJ2-5 | TRBV9 | CASSVDLAGEETQYF | TGTGCCAGCAGCGTAGATCTAGCGGGGGAAGAGACCCAGTACTTC
- | TRBD2 | TRBJ2-3 | TRBV7-2 | CASSWTSGGADTQYF | TGTGCCAGCAGCTGGACTAGCGGGGGGGCCGATACGCAGTATTTT
- | - | TRBJ2-1 | TRBV2 | CASSPGVSSYNEQFF | TGTGCCAGCAGTCCCGGGGTCAGCTCCTACAATGAGCAGTTCTTC
- | TRBD1 | TRBJ1-2 | TRBV27 | CASSEGTEYGVRGYTF | TGTGCCAGCAGTGAAGGGACAGAGTATGGGGTCAGGGGCTACACCTTC
- | TRBD1 | TRBJ2-7 | TRBV11-1 | CASSVSGTALYEQYF | TGTGCCAGCAGCGTCTCCGGGACAGCACTTTACGAGCAGTACTTC
- | - | TRBJ1-5 | TRBV10-3 | CAISEGGQLNQPQHF | TGTGCCATCAGTGAGGGTGGACAGCTCAATCAGCCCCAGCATTTT
- | - | TRBJ1-2 | TRBV27 | CASRPTGKGYTF | TGTGCCAGCAGACCAACAGGGAAGGGCTACACCTTC
- | - | TRBJ2-4 | TRBV14 | CASSQGSWAANNIQYF | TGTGCCAGCAGCCAAGGGTCCTGGGCAGCAAACAACATTCAGTACTTC
- | TRBD2 | TRBJ2-1 | TRBV9 | CASSSRSGGVFGEQFF | TGTGCCAGCAGCTCCCGAAGCGGGGGGGTTTTTGGTGAGCAGTTCTTC
- | TRBD1 | TRBJ1-1 | TRBV11-2 | CASSLRTGGNTEAFF | TGTGCCAGCAGCTTAAGGACAGGGGGGAACACTGAAGCTTTCTTT
- | TRBD1 | TRBJ1-2 | TRBV6-5 | CAIRGQGPYYTF | TGTGCCATCAGGGGACAGGGGCCTTACTACACCTTC
- | TRBD2 | TRBJ2-1 | TRBV10-3 | CAISSGGYNEQFF | TGTGCCATCAGTAGCGGGGGTTACAATGAGCAGTTCTTC
- | - | TRBJ2-3 | TRBV4-3 | CASSRGGTDTQYF | TGCGCCAGCAGCCGGGGGGGCACAGATACGCAGTATTTT
- | - | TRBJ1-1 | TRBV18 | CASSPRESYTEAFF | TGTGCCAGCTCACCACGGGAGTCGTACACTGAAGCTTTCTTT
- | - | TRBJ2-5 | TRBV9 | CASSVGEETQYF | TGTGCCAGCAGCGTAGGAGAAGAGACCCAGTACTTC
- | - | TRBJ2-2 | TRBV5-1 | CASSLTGDLNTGELFF | TGCGCCAGCAGCTTGACAGGGGACTTGAACACCGGGGAGCTGTTTTTT
- | - | TRBJ1-2 | TRBV13 | CASSLSPFRQKRNYGYTF | TGTGCCAGCAGCTTATCCCCCTTTCGACAAAAACGAAACTATGGCTACACCTTC
- | - | TRBJ2-3 | TRBV9 | CASSVGGGPDPTQYF | TGTGCCAGCAGCGTAGGGGGGGGCCCCGATCCTACGCAGTATTTT
few | - | TRBJ2-7 | TRBV6-1 | CASSRTASYEQYF | TGTGCCAGCAGTCGGACAGCCTCCTACGAGCAGTACTTC
- | TRBD2 | TRBJ2-5 | TRBV4-1 | CASSQDASGEETQYF | TGCGCCAGCAGCCAAGATGCTAGCGGGGAAGAGACCCAGTACTTC
- | - | TRBJ2-1 | TRBV6-1 | CASSEGQEGYNEQFF | TGTGCCAGCAGTGAAGGGCAGGAGGGCTACAATGAGCAGTTCTTC
- | TRBD1 | TRBJ1-2 | TRBV10-3 | CAISESTGAITNYGYTF | TGTGCCATCAGTGAGTCGACAGGGGCGATAACTAACTATGGCTACACCTTC
once | TRBD1 | TRBJ2-7 | TRBV4-1 | CASSPDRDHTYEQYF | TGCGCCAGCAGTCCAGACAGGGACCATACCTACGAGCAGTACTTC
- | TRBD2 | TRBJ2-2 | TRBV7-8 | CASSLGGSGGAGNTGELFF | TGTGCCAGCAGCTTAGGCGGTAGCGGGGGGGCCGGGAACACCGGGGAGCTGTTTTTT
- | TRBD1 | TRBJ2-7 | TRBV27 | CASSTIRGRLYEQYF | TGTGCCAGCAGTACAATCAGGGGGCGTTTGTACGAGCAGTACTTC
- | - | TRBJ1-4 | TRBV4-1 | CASSPGGVREREKLFF | TGCGCCAGCAGCCCTGGGGGGGTGAGGGAGAGAGAAAAACTGTTTTTT
- | TRBD2 | TRBJ2-1 | TRBV10-3 | CATGTGGYNEQFF | TGTGCCACTGGGACGGGGGGATACAATGAGCAGTTCTTC
- | TRBD2 | TRBJ2-2 | TRBV28 | CASSLSSSGGDTNTGELFF | TGTGCCAGCAGTTTGTCTTCTAGCGGGGGAGACACGAACACCGGGGAGCTGTTTTTT
- | - | TRBJ1-2 | TRBV20-1 | CSTSLYGYTF | TGCAGTACGAGTCTCTATGGCTACACCTTC
- | TRBD2 | TRBJ2-7 | TRBV11-2 | CASSPQRGGSKQYF | TGTGCCAGCAGTCCGCAGCGGGGTGGTAGTAAGCAGTACTTC
once | - | TRBJ2-5 | TRBV28 | CASSSRTGGGETQYF | TGTGCCAGCAGTTCTCGTACGGGGGGCGGGGAGACCCAGTACTTC
- | TRBD2 | TRBJ2-1 | TRBV7-8 | CASSLEGSGGRNEQFF | TGTGCCAGCAGCTTAGAAGGTAGCGGGGGGCGGAATGAGCAGTTCTTC
- | - | TRBJ1-4 | TRBV7-9 | CASSHQGRTNEKLFF | TGTGCCAGCAGCCACCAGGGCCGGACTAATGAAAAACTGTTTTTT
- | TRBD2 | TRBJ2-3 | TRBV6-1 | CASVIAGGTDTQYF | TGTGCCAGCGTTATAGCGGGGGGCACAGATACGCAGTATTTT
- | TRBD2 | TRBJ2-1 | TRBV19 | CASSPQQRGPYNEQFF | TGTGCCAGTAGTCCCCAACAGCGGGGGCCCTACAATGAGCAGTTCTTC
- | TRBD1 | TRBJ1-2 | TRBV7-9 | CASSLKPGQGELGYTF | TGTGCCAGCAGCCTAAAACCGGGACAGGGAGAATTAGGCTACACCTTC
- | TRBD2 | TRBJ2-7 | TRBV5-6 | CASSWERGVYSRLYEQYF | TGTGCCAGCAGCTGGGAGCGGGGGGTCTATTCCCGCCTCTACGAGCAGTACTTC
- | TRBD1 | TRBJ2-5 | TRBV30 | CAWSGTGEETQYF | TGTGCCTGGAGTGGAACAGGGGAAGAGACCCAGTACTTC
- | TRBD1 | TRBJ2-7 | TRBV6-5 | CASSLDRGRQYF | TGTGCCAGCAGTCTAGACAGGGGAAGGCAGTACTTC
- | TRBD1 | TRBJ1-6 | TRBV7-9 | CASSFTPGQPSSYNSPLHF | TGTGCCAGCAGCTTCACCCCGGGACAGCCTAGCTCCTATAATTCACCCCTCCACTTT
- | TRBD2 | TRBJ2-5 | TRBV5-1 | CASSLLLAGGQETQYF | TGCGCCAGCAGCTTGCTCCTAGCGGGGGGGCAAGAGACCCAGTACTTC
few | - | TRBJ2-7 | TRBV5-6 | CASSLGQYEQYF | TGTGCCAGCAGCTTGGGGCAGTACGAGCAGTACTTC
few | - | TRBJ1-4 | TRBV19 | CASSPFGTDATNEKLFF | TGTGCCAGTAGCCCCTTTGGTACAGACGCAACTAATGAAAAACTGTTTTTT
few | - | TRBJ2-2 | TRBV4-3 | CASSQDREIGELFF | TGCGCCAGCAGCCAAGATAGAGAGATCGGGGAGCTGTTTTTT
- | TRBD2 | TRBJ2-2 | TRBV7-2 | CASSSASGGANTGELFF | TGTGCCAGCAGCTCAGCTAGCGGGGGGGCGAACACCGGGGAGCTGTTTTTT
few | TRBD1 | TRBJ1-4 | TRBV7-2 | CASSLTGGVEKLFF | TGTGCCAGCAGTTTGACAGGGGGCGTCGAAAAACTGTTTTTT
- | - | TRBJ2-2 | TRBV4-2 | CASSQLWEVTGELFF | TGTGCCAGCAGCCAACTATGGGAGGTCACCGGGGAGCTGTTTTTT
- | TRBD1 | TRBJ1-3 | TRBV14 | CASSQEGRGSTIYF | TGTGCCAGCAGCCAAGAGGGCAGGGGGAGCACCATATATTTT
- | - | TRBJ2-7 | TRBV4-1 | CASSQRQEENYEQYF | TGCGCCAGCAGCCAAAGGCAGGAGGAGAACTACGAGCAGTACTTC
- | TRBD2 | TRBJ2-7 | TRBV7-2 | CASSQGGRGGAYEQYF | TGTGCCAGCAGCCAGGGAGGGCGGGGGGGGGCCTACGAGCAGTACTTC
- | - | TRBJ2-5 | TRBV18 | CASSPTIRGQETQYF | TGTGCCAGCTCACCAACGATCCGGGGCCAAGAGACCCAGTACTTC
few | TRBD2 | TRBJ2-7 | TRBV4-1 | CASSQETRGGAAYEQYF | TGCGCCAGCAGCCAAGAAACCCGGGGGGGGGCGGCCTACGAGCAGTACTTC
- | - | TRBJ1-2 | TRBV7-8 | CATHGGGHRANRANYGYTF | TGTGCCACCCACGGGGGGGGACACCGGGCCAATCGAGCTAACTATGGCTACACCTTC